This T cell receptor (beta chain) was observed in a study of T cells in Graves' hyperthyroidism and ophthalmopathy. Amplified TCR beta CDR3 regions came from RNA transcripts. Initially, a first-round RT-PCR of the TCR CDR3 employed the HTBI primer set. TCRdb called the multiplex PCR reads again in MiXCR, with one record for every CDR3 protein. Of about 290,000 distinct CDR3 sequences in the sample, 12% to 15% were seen once. Germline assignment: CDR1 LGHDT and CDR2 YNNKEL (reference sequence). V was clipped by 4 bases and J by 3 bases; unmatched bases: 4. The CDR3 is made up of 14 amino acids. Sample: blood. This clonotype was sampled from a woman aged 40 to 50 with Graves' hyperthyroidism. The chain uses TRBV3-1 and TRBJ2-7; 9 nucleotides align to TRBD1. CDR3 DNA: TGTGCCAGCAGCCCTTGGGACAGGGTCTACGAGCAGTACTTC. This codes for CASSPWDRVYEQYF.